Presented here are 2 T cell receptor beta chains from one specimen sequenced in a study of T cells in Graves' hyperthyroidism and ophthalmopathy. RNA transcripts provided the source from which TCR beta CDR3 regions were amplified. TCR CDR3 underwent first-round RT-PCR with the HTBI primer set. MiXCR was run by TCRdb on the multiplex PCR reads, yielding one entry per CDR3 protein. Of about 560,000 distinct CDR3 sequences in the sample, 15% to 19% were seen once. Specimen: blood. These receptors were obtained from a woman between 25 and 40 years old with Graves' hyperthyroidism.

This clonotype was detected ten times or more. The rearrangement links TRBV2 to TRBJ2-3; 10 bases line up with TRBD2. This CDR3 is 15 amino acids long. The germline gives CDR1 SNHLY, CDR2 FYNNEI. V shed 4 bases and J 4 bases; nucleotides not matched to a gene: 5. CDR3 residues: CASSASGSISDTQYF. Written as DNA, the CDR3 is TGTGCCAGCAGTGCTAGCGGGAGTATCTCAGATACGCAGTATTTT.

This clonotype was observed many times. V gene TRBV20-1 combines with J gene TRBJ2-5; D not certain. Trimming removed 6 bases from V and 3 bases from J, with 11 bases in between. The germline gives CDR1 DFQATT, CDR2 SNEGSKA (reference sequence). The CDR3 is 12 residues long. This chain's CDR3 is CSASQLEETQYF. For the CDR3, the DNA is TGCAGTGCCAGTCAATTGGAAGAGACCCAGTACTTC.